The source of this TCR beta chain is a study of early T cells in non-severe SARS-CoV-2 infection. Notes on the study in general: CD4 and private specificities were missed by VDJdb matching, which favored anti-spike CD8 responses.

In regard to this clonotype: Its specificity is unknown.

V lost 2 bases to trimming and J lost 1 base, with 9 bases between them. CDR1 and CDR2 from the germline V gene are SGHVS and FNYEAQ. There are 15 residues in the CDR3. Individual cDNA molecules were tagged with unique molecular identifiers. Using its own MiXCR run on the 5' RACE reads, TCRdb lists one record per CDR3 protein. The table includes around 78,000 distinct CDR3 sequences, roughly a tenth detected once. The receptor's source is an adult who was a healthcare worker with PCR-confirmed SARS-CoV-2 infection or an uninfected control (not recorded which). The V call is TRBV7-6, the J call TRBJ2-1, with D hard to call. The specimen was whole blood, collected at baseline. The DNA of the CDR3 is TGTGCCAGCAGCTTACTTCCGATTTCCTACAATGAGCAGTTCTTC. The encoded protein is CASSLLPISYNEQFF. The complete variable domain, with remaining parts taken from reference TRBV7-6 and TRBJ2-1, reads GAGVSQSPRYKVTKRGQDVALRCDPISGHVSLYWYRQALGQGPEFLTYFNYEAQQDKSGLPNDRFSAERPEGSISTLTIQRTEQRDSAMYRCASSLLPISYNEQFFGPGTRLTVL.